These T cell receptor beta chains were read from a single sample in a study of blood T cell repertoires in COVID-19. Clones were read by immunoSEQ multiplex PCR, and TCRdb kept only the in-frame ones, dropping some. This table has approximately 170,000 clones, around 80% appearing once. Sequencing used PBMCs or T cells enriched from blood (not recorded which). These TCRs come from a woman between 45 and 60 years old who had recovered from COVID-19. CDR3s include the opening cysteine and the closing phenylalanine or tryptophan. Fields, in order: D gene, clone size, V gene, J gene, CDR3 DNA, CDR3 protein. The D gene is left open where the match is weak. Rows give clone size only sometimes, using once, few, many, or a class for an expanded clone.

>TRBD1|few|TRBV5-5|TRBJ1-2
TGTGCCAGCAGACATGGACAGGCTGGAGCTAACTATGGCTACACCTTC
CASRHGQAGANYGYTF
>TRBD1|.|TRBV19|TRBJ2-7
TGTGCCAGTAGTCTCCATTCGGGACAGGGGTACGAGCAGTACTTC
CASSLHSGQGYEQYF
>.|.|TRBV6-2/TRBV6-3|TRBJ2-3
TGTGCCAGCAGTTACATTGTTGGCCAGGGGATTCGCACAGATACGCAGTATTTT
CASSYIVGQGIRTDTQYF
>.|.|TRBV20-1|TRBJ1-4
TGCAGTGCTAGTCATTCAGGGCCTAATGAAAAACTGTTTTTT
CSASHSGPNEKLFF
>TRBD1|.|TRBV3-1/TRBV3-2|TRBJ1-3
TGTGCCAGCAGCCAAGTTTACAGGGGTTCAGCAGGCTCTGGAAACACCATATATTTT
CASSQVYRGSAGSGNTIYF
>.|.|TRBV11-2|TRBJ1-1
TGTGCCAGCAGCCCGACCCGGGGAGGCACTGAAGCTTTCTTT
CASSPTRGGTEAFF
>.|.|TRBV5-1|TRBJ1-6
TGCGCCAGCAGCGCTCAGGGGTCTCCCAATTCACCCCTCCACTTT
CASSAQGSPNSPLHF
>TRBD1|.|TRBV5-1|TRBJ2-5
TGCGCCAGCAGCTTGGTCCCGGACAGGCAAGCGGAGACCCAGTACTTC
CASSLVPDRQAETQYF
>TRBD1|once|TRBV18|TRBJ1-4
TGTGCCAGCGGACAGGGACTCCCTAATGAAAAACTGTTTTTT
CASGQGLPNEKLFF
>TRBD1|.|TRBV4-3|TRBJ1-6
TGCGCCAGCAGCCAAGAAACAGGGGGCAATAATTCACCCCTCCACTTT
CASSQETGGNNSPLHF
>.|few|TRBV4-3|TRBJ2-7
TGCGCCAGCAGCCAAGATTTCGGACAGACCTACGAGCAGTACTTC
CASSQDFGQTYEQYF
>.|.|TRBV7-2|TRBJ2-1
TGTGCCAGCAGCTTTCAAGGGGGGGATGAGCAGTTCTTC
CASSFQGGDEQFF
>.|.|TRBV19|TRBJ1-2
TGTGCCAGTAGTGAGGGAGTTGGCTACACCTTC
CASSEGVGYTF
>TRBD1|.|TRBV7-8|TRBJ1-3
TGTGCCAGCAGCTTAACAGGGGCTGGAAACACCATATATTTT
CASSLTGAGNTIYF
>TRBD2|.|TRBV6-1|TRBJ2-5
TGTGCCAGCAGTGAATTGGGACTAGCTTCGGAGACCCAGTACTTC
CASSELGLASETQYF
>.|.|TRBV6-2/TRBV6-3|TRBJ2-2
TGTGCCAGCAGTTCGCAGGTCGGGGAGCTGTTTTTT
CASSSQVGELFF
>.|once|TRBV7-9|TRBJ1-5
TGTGCCAGCAGCTTGGGAGGAACGGGCAATCAGCCCCAGCATTTT
CASSLGGTGNQPQHF
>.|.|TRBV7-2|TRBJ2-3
TGTGCCAGCAGCCCCCCTAGCACAGATACGCAGTATTTT
CASSPPSTDTQYF
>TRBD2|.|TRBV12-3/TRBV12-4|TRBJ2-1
TGTGCCAGCAGAAAGATGGGAGGGGATGAGCAGTTCTTC
CASRKMGGDEQFF
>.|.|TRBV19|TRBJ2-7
TGTGCCAGTAGTATTGGAGGGTCCGGCGGGGAGCAGTACTTC
CASSIGGSGGEQYF
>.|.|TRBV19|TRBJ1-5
TGTGCCAGTAGTTGGGCAAATCAGCCCCAGCATTTT
CASSWANQPQHF
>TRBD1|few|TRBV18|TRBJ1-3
TGTGCCAGCTCCGGCGGGACAGCCTCTGGAAACACCATATATTTT
CASSGGTASGNTIYF
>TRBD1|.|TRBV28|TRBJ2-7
TGTGCCAGCAGTCCCAGCAGGGGGGAGCAGTACTTC
CASSPSRGEQYF
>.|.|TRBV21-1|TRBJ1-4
TGTGCCAGCAGCAAGTTGAAGATTCCGCGAAAGGGGGAAAAACTGTTTTTT
CASSKLKIPRKGEKLFF
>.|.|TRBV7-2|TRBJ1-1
TGTGCCAGCAGCTTGGGCCCACAGGTGGGGACTGAAGCTTTCTTT
CASSLGPQVGTEAFF
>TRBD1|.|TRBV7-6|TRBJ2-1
TGTGCCAGCAGCTCCCCCGCGCCAGGGGGCCGGTCCTACAATGAGCAGTTCTTC
CASSSPAPGGRSYNEQFF
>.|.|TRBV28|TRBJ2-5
TGTGCCAGCAGTTTATACGGGGAGACCCAGTACTTC
CASSLYGETQYF
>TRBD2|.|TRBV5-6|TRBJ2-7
TGTGCCAGCAGCTTGACTTCACCGGGACTACCCTCCTACGAGCAGTACTTC
CASSLTSPGLPSYEQYF
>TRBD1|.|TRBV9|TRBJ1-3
TGTGCCAGCAGCCCAACCCTTCAAGGGGGCGCGGTGGAAACTGGAAACACCATATATTTT
CASSPTLQGGAVETGNTIYF
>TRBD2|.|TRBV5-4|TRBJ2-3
TGTGCCAGCAGCCTGGGCAATAGCGGGAGGGGAACAGATACGCAGTATTTT
CASSLGNSGRGTDTQYF